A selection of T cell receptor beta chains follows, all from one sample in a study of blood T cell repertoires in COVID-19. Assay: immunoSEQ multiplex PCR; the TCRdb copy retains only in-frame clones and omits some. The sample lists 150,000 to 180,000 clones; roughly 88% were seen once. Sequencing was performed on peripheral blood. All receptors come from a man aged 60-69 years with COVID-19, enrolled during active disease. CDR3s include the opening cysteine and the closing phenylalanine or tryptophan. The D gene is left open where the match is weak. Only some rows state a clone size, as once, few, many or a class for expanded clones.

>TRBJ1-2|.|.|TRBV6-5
TGTGCCAGCAGTTACTCGGGGCTAGGCTACACCTTC
CASSYSGLGYTF
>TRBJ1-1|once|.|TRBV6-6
TGTGCCAGCAGCGGGGTCCCCGAAGCCGCTGAAGCTTTCTTT
CASSGVPEAAEAFF
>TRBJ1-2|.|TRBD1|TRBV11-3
TGTGCCAGCCAGGGGGCAGGCTATGGCTACACCTTC
CASQGAGYGYTF
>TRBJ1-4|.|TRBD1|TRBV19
TGTGCCAGTAGTCTTGGGACAGCAGAAAAACTGTTTTTT
CASSLGTAEKLFF
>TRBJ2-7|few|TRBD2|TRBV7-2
TGTGCCAGCACCCGTAGCGGGGCCCCCTACGAGCAGTACTTC
CASTRSGAPYEQYF
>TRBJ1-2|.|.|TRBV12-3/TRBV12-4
TGTGCCAGCAGCGACAGCTTCGGCTACACCTTC
CASSDSFGYTF
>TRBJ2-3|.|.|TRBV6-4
TGTGCCAGCAGTTACTCCGCTATCGCAGATACGCAGTATTTT
CASSYSAIADTQYF
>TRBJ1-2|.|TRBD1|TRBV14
TGTGCCAGCAGCCGCGACAGGGGAGGCTATGGCTACACCTTC
CASSRDRGGYGYTF
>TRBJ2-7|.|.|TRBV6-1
TGTGCCAGCAGTGAATTTGGCAGGGACTACGAGCAGTACTTC
CASSEFGRDYEQYF
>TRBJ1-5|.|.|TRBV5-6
TGTGCCAGCAGCTTGGGAGGGCATGTAGTTAATCAGCCCCAGCATTTT
CASSLGGHVVNQPQHF
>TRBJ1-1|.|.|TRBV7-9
TGTGCCAGCAGCCTCGGGACTAACACTGAAGCTTTCTTT
CASSLGTNTEAFF
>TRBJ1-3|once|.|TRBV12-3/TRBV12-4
TGTGCCAGCAGTCCTAATGCTGGAAACACCATATATTTT
CASSPNAGNTIYF
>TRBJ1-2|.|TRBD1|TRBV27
TGTGCCAGCAGTTTTCGGAGACAGGGGGATGCTAACTATGGCTACACCTTC
CASSFRRQGDANYGYTF
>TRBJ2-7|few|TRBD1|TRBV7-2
TGTGCCAGCAGCACCCCCGGGACAGCCTACGAGCAGTACTTC
CASSTPGTAYEQYF
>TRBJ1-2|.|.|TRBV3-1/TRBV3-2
TGTGCCAGCAGCCAAGTCACACAGGCTTCCTATGGCTACACCTTC
CASSQVTQASYGYTF
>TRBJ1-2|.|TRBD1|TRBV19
TGTGCCAGTAGTAATCCTTGGGGGACAGACGATGGCTACACCTTC
CASSNPWGTDDGYTF
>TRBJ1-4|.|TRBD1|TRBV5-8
TGTGCCAGCAGGTACGGGACAGGCCACTCAACTAATGAAAAACTGTTTTTT
CASRYGTGHSTNEKLFF
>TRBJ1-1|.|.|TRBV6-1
TGTGCCAGCAGTGAAACTAAGGGGCGCCGGTCTGAAGCTTTCTTT
CASSETKGRRSEAFF
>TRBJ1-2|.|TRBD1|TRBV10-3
TGTGCCATCAGTGCTATTAAGACAGGGGGTGACTATGGCTACACCTTC
CAISAIKTGGDYGYTF
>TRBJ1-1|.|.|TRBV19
TGTGCCAGTAGTATAGATAGGGGACTTGAAGCTTTCTTT
CASSIDRGLEAFF
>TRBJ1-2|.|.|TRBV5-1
TGCGCCAGCAGCTTGGTACAGGGAATTGGAGGCTACACCTTC
CASSLVQGIGGYTF
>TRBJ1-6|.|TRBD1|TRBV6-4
TGTGCCAGCAGTGAGACCGGGACAGGACGGGGCTCACCCCTCCACTTT
CASSETGTGRGSPLHF
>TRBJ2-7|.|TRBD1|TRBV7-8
TGTGCCAGCAGCTTCTATAGAATAGACAGGGCCCCCTACGAGCAGTACTTC
CASSFYRIDRAPYEQYF
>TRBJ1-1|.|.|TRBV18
TGTGCCAGCTCACCCTCTCAGGGTTTCGACACTGAAGCTTTCTTT
CASSPSQGFDTEAFF
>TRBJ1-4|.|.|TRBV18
TGTGCCAGCTCACTCGGACAAAATGAAAAACTGTTTTTT
CASSLGQNEKLFF
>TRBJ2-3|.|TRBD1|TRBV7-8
TGTGCCAGCAGCTTAAGGGACAGGGGGCCAGATACGCAGTATTTT
CASSLRDRGPDTQYF
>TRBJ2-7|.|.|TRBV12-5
TGTGCTAGTGGTTTGACTCGATCTGCAGGTGTCGACGAGCAGTACTTC
CASGLTRSAGVDEQYF
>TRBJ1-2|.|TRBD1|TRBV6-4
TGTGCCAGCAGTGCTAAACAGGGGGGATCTGGCTACACCTTC
CASSAKQGGSGYTF
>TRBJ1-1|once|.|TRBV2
TGTGCCAGCGGGCGGGACACTGAAGCTTTCTTT
CASGRDTEAFF
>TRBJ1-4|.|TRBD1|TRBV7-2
TGTGCCAGCAGCTTAGCGCCACAACAGGGGGCGGGTGAAAAACTGTTTTTT
CASSLAPQQGAGEKLFF
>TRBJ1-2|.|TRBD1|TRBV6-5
TGTGCCAGCAGTTACCGGGACAGCAGCTATGGCTACACCTTC
CASSYRDSSYGYTF
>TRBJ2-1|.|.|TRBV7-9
TGTGCCAGCAGCTTAGGCACCCAGAACAATGAGCAGTTCTTC
CASSLGTQNNEQFF
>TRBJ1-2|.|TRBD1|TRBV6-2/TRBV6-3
TGTGCCAGCAGTCGGACAGGGGCGGGGGTTAACTATGGCTACACCTTC
CASSRTGAGVNYGYTF
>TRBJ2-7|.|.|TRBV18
TGTGCCAGCTCGACGACAGGAAACGAGCAGTACTTC
CASSTTGNEQYF
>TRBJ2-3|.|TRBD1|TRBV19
TGTGCCAGTAGTATAGCAGGGGGCCGGGTCACAGATACGCAGTATTTT
CASSIAGGRVTDTQYF
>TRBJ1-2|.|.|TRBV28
TGTGCCAGCAGCTCCCTTAGCTACACCTTC
CASSSLSYTF
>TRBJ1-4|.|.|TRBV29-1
TGCAGCGTTGGTGGGGGGGCTCTTTCGGATGAAAAACTGTTTTTT
CSVGGGALSDEKLFF
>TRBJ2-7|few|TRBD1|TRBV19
TGTGCCAGTAGTATAAACAGGGGTTACTCGGGCGAGCAGTACTTC
CASSINRGYSGEQYF
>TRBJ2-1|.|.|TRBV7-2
TGTGCCAGCAGCCCCACCTATGGGGGAGGAGGCAATGAGCAGTTCTTC
CASSPTYGGGGNEQFF
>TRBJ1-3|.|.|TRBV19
TGTGCCAGCCTAAGCGGGGGCTACGTTACTGGAAACACCATATATTTT
CASLSGGYVTGNTIYF